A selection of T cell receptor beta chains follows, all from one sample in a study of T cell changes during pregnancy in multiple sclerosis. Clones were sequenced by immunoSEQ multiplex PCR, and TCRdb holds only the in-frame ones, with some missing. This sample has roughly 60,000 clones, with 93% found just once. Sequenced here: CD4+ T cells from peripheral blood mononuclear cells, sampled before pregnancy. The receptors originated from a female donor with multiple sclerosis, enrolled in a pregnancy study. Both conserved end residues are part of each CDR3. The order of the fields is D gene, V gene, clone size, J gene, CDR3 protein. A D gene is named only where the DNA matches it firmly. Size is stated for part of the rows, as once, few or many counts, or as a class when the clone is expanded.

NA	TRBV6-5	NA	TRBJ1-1	CASGTGRAEAFF
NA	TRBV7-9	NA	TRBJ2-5	CASSLRMAGVETQYF
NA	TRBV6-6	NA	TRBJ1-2	CASSPTGTLSGYTF
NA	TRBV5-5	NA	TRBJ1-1	CASSSVGGPNTEAFF
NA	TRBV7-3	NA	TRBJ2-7	CASSPGSYEQYF
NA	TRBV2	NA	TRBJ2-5	CASRRGQRVETQYF
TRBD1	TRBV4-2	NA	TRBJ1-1	CASSQHRGTNTEAFF
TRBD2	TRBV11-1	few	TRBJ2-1	CASLKRENREQFF
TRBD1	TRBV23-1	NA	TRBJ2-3	CASSQGDRGADTQYF
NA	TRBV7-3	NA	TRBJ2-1	CASSLKEAGEEVKNEQFF
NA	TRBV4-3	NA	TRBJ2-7	CASSRSSGGSYEQYF
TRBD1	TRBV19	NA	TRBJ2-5	CASSFRGQGAQETQYF
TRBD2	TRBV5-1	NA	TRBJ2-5	CASSMGTSGQETQYF
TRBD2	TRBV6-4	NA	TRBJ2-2	CASSVLAGVSNTGELFF
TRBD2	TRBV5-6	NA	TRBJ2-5	CASSLRTSGSSETQYF
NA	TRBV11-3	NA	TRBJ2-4	CASSSTKWGTGAAKNIQYF
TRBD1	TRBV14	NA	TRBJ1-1	CASSHTGIRGRMTEAFF
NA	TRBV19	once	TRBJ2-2	CASSIPVGDTGELFF
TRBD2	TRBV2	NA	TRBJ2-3	CASSGLAGVLTDTQYF
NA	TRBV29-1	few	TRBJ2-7	CSVRTDYEQYF
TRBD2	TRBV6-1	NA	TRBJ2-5	CASSLKRENFYF
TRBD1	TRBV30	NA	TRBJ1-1	CAWSGDRPNTEAFF
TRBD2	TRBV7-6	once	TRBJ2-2	CASSRVAGGMNTGELFF
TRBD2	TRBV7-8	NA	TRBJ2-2	CASSTISGRLESGELFF
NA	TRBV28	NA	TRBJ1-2	CASSLSGLDNYGYTF
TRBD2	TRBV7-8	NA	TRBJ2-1	CASSLDLAGGHSAHNEQFF
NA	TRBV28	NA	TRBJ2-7	CASSLVQIRGEQYF
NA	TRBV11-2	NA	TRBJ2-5	CASSLGQAAQETQYF
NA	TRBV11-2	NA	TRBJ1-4	CASSSPGRTVF
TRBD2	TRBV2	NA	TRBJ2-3	CASKREGTTDTQYF
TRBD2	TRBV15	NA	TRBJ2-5	CATVAGGNQETQYF
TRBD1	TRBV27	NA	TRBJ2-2	CASSDRDRGRFPGELFF
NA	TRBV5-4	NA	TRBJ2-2	CASSLISGYTGELFF
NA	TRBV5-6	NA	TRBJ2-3	CASSLHPDYTDTQYF
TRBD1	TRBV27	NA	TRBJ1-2	CASRTIGTGGGGYTF
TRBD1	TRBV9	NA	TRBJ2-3	CASTLTGGAGDTQYF
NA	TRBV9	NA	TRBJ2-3	CASSDREGLTDTQYF
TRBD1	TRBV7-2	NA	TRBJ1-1	CASSSDRANSVTEAFF
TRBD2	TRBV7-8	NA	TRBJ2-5	CASSLALRAGGPGETQYF
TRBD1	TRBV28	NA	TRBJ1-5	CASSLGDRGLGQPQHF
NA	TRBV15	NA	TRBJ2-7	CATSRAGPGEQYF
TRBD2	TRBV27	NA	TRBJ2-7	CASRRSGTSGSIYEQYF
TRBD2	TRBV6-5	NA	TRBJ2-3	CASSSAGTIHTDTQYF
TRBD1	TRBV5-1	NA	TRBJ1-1	CASSSRGQGTEAFF
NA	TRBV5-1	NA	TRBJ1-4	CASSLNGGTEKLFF
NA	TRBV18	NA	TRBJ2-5	CASSPLGQETQYF
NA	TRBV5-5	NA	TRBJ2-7	CASSPGTFSYEQYF
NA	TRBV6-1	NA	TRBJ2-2	CASKSTPTGELFF
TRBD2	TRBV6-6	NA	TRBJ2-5	CASRRLAGVQETQYF
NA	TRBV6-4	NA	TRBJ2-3	CASSESRADTQYF
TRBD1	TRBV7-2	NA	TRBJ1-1	CASSRRTGAVDWTEAFF
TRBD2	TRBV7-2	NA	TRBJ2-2	CASSAGLAGYTGELFF
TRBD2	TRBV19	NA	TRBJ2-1	CASSIVTSGNNEQFF
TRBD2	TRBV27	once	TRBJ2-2	CASSPLLAGGTGELFF
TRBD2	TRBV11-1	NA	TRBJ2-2	CASSLVRLAGGKIGELFF
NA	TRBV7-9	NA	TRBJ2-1	CASSLGGSNNEQFF